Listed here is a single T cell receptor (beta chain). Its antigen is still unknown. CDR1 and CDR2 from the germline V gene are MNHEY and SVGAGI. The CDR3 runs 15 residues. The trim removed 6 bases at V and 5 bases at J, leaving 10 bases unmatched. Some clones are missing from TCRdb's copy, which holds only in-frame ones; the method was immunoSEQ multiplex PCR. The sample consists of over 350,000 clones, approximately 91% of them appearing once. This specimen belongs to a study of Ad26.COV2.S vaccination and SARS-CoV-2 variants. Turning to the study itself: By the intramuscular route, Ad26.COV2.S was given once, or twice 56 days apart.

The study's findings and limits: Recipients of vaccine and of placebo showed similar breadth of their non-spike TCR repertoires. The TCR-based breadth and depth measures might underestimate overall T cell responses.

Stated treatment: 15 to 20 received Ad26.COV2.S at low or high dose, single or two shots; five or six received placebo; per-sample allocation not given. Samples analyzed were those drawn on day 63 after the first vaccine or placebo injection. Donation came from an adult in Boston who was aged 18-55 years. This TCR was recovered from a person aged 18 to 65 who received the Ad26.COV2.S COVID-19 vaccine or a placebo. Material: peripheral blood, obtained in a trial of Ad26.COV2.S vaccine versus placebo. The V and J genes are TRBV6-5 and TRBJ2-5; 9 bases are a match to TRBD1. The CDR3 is CASSTRDRDSETQYF. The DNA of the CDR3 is TGTGCCAGCAGCACGAGGGACAGGGATTCCGAGACCCAGTACTTC.